The TCR beta chain described here comes from a study of cytomegalovirus exposure and HLA in healthy donors. Primers for the PCR totalled 60 Vbeta and 13 Jbeta. Assay used: immunoSEQ multiplex PCR; TCRdb lists only in-frame clones, some missing. The sample consists of about 160,000 clones, over 80% of them appearing once. Study-wide results and caveats: TCR beta V- and J-gene trimming, according to a later analysis, was linked to a missense DCLRE1C variant.

With respect to this clone: What it binds is unknown. At one end the junction does not follow the germline gene, possibly because of a read error.

CDR3 length: 12 residues. CDR1 and CDR2 from the germline V gene are LNHDA and SQIVND (reference sequence). The V call is TRBV19, the J call TRBJ2-1; no clear D gene. What was sequenced was PBMCs. This TCR was recovered from a woman younger than 30 in good health and CMV-seronegative. DNA for the CDR3: TGTGCCAGTAGTATCAACTACTATGAGCAGTTCTTC. Its protein is CASSINYYEQFF. Variable domain in full (rest from reference TRBV19 and TRBJ2-1): DGGITQSPKYLFRKEGQNVTLSCEQNLNHDAMYWYRQDPGQGLRLIYYSQIVNDFQKGDIAEGYSVSREKKESFPLTVTSAQKNPTAFYLCASSINYYEQFFGPGTRLTVL.